This section outlines one T cell receptor (beta chain) sequence together with its context. The antigen is undetermined. V was pared by 4 bases and J by 0 bases, with 4 bases between. The CDR3 consists of 13 residues. Germline-derived CDR1 and CDR2 are SGHRS and YFSETQ. The source of the sample is a study of T cell responses to AZD1222 COVID-19 vaccine. General study results and limits: Scientists sampled the repertoires only once the peak T cell response had passed. Clonal diversity was possibly underestimated, and the donors were mostly white British, with more females.

Profiling relied on immunoSEQ multiplex PCR, and the TCRdb table lists in-frame clones only, not all of them. In the table there are 90,000 or so clones, approximately 86% of which are singletons. The TCR sequence derives from an adult in good health. The chain combines TRBV5-1 with TRBJ2-2; D remains unclear. The source material was peripheral blood, sampled on day 0 of AZD1222 vaccination. CDR3 bases: TGCGCCAGCAGCCTCACGAACACCGGGGAGCTGTTTTTT. Translating it yields CASSLTNTGELFF.